The clone carrying this T cell receptor beta chain occurred once. The antigen is unknown. This entry belongs to a study of cytomegalovirus exposure and HLA in healthy donors. Study-wide results and caveats: Later on, a genetic analysis was performed. It linked a missense variant in DCLRE1C with V- and J-gene trimming of TCR beta.

This CDR3 has 13 residues. V lost 7 bases and J lost 1; bases outside the gene matches: 4. This PCR relied on a set of 60 Vbeta primers and 13 Jbeta primers. Some clones are missing from TCRdb's copy, which holds only in-frame ones; the method was immunoSEQ multiplex PCR. Of 100,000 to 120,000 clones listed, about four fifths are singletons. This chain uses TRBV23-1 with TRBJ2-7; the match to TRBD1 covers 7 bases. TRBV23-1 is recorded as an ORF, its role being uncertain. What was sequenced was PBMCs. The clonotype was recovered from a man aged 25 to 40 in good health and CMV-seronegative. CDR3 protein: CASTRDSSYEQYF. DNA for the CDR3: TGCGCCAGCACTAGGGACAGTTCCTACGAGCAGTACTTC.